Below, 15 T cell receptor beta chains from the same sample are listed, as sequenced in a study of cytomegalovirus exposure and HLA in healthy donors. The PCR contained 60 Vbeta and 13 Jbeta primers. TCRdb keeps only in-frame clones here, not all; method: immunoSEQ multiplex PCR. The table records about 78,000 clones, approximately 72% of them present only once. The sequencing sample was made of PBMCs. The receptors were sampled from a woman aged 40 to 50 in good health and CMV-seropositive.

This rearrangement joins TRBV2 to TRBJ2-3; the match to TRBD2 covers 14 bases. Germline V gene sequence: CDR1 SNHLY, CDR2 FYNNEI. V gave up 4 bases and J gave up 5 bases; unmatched junction bases: 2. This CDR3 is 15 amino acids long. The CDR3 coding sequence is TGTGCCAGCAGTGGACTAGCGGGAGGGGGAGATACGCAGTATTTT. Translation: CASSGLAGGGDTQYF.

The CDR3 spells CASSQNRGEETQYF. The CDR3 DNA sequence: TGTGCCAGCAGCCAGAACAGGGGTGAAGAGACCCAGTACTTC. The V call is TRBV4-2, the J call TRBJ2-5; 7 positions agree with TRBD1. CDR3 size: 14 residues. From germline, CDR1 is LGHNA and CDR2 YNFKEQ. The junction had 4 bases not matched to a gene; V was cut back by 3 bases and J by 3 bases.

In this sample, this clone turned up once. The chain employs TRBV30 and TRBJ1-6; 9 bases line up with TRBD1. This CDR3 spans 14 amino acids. V dropped 8 bases and J dropped 5; count of bases not matched to a gene: 7. Germline V gene data show CDR1 as GTSNPN and CDR2 as SVGIG (reference sequence). In nucleotides, the CDR3 is TGTGCCCGAACGGGACAGGGAAATAATTCACCCCTCCACTTT. Translating it yields CARTGQGNNSPLHF.

This chain uses TRBV27 with TRBJ1-2; tentative D call: TRBD1 (5 bases). This CDR3 is built from 13 residues. V gave up 3 bases and J gave up 7 bases, with 12 bases separating them. The germline V gene encodes CDR1 MNHEY and CDR2 SMNVEV (reference sequence). This chain's CDR3 is CASSFERGRGYTF. Written as DNA, the CDR3 is TGTGCCAGCAGTTTCGAAAGGGGTCGTGGCTACACCTTC.

The chain has TRBV6-6 and TRBJ2-7; D is unclear. V lost 6 bases and J lost 4, with 10 bases in between. The CDR3 has 12 amino acids. The germline V gene encodes CDR1 MNHNY and CDR2 SVGAGI (reference sequence). The DNA for the CDR3 is TGTGCCAGCAGCTTGAGGCGGTACGAGCAGTACTTC. This codes for CASSLRRYEQYF.

This rearrangement joins TRBV30 to TRBJ2-7; D not resolved. In germline, CDR1 is GTSNPN, CDR2 SVGIG (reference sequence). The V gene lost 5 bases and the J gene lost 0 bases, with 17 bases spanning the gap. This CDR3 has 15 amino acids. The CDR3 reads CAWGLHLTASYEQYF. The DNA of the CDR3 is TGTGCCTGGGGCCTACACCTCACAGCCTCCTACGAGCAGTACTTC. Variable domain in full (rest from reference TRBV30 and TRBJ2-7): SQTIHQWPATLVQPVGSPLSLECTVEGTSNPNLYWYRQAAGRGLQLLFYSVGIGQISSEVPQNLSASRPQDRQFILSSKKLLLSDSGFYLCAWGLHLTASYEQYFGPGTRLTVT.

V is TRBV5-4 and J is TRBJ1-1; 7 bases are a match to TRBD1. This CDR3 spans 15 amino acids. CDR1 is SGHNT and CDR2 is YYREEE in the germline V gene (reference sequence). The junction had 6 bases not matched to a gene; V was cut back by 0 bases and J by 4 bases. The CDR3 bases are TGTGCCAGCAGCTTGGCAGGGACAGCGGGCACTGAAGCTTTCTTT. Translated, it gives CASSLAGTAGTEAFF.

This clone was detected a few times. This chain connects TRBV5-5 to TRBJ2-7; 7 nucleotides agree with TRBD1. CDR1 is SGHKS, CDR2 YYEKEE, per germline (reference sequence). The V gene end was trimmed by 5 bases and the J gene end by 5 bases; junction bases not matched to a gene: 10. The CDR3 is 14 amino acids. The CDR3 spells CASSPGQRFHEQYF. The CDR3 DNA reads as TGTGCCAGCAGTCCGGGACAGAGATTCCACGAGCAGTACTTC.

There are a few counts of this clone. The V call is TRBV27, the J call TRBJ1-4; no reliable D call. Germline assignment: CDR1 MNHEY and CDR2 SMNVEV (reference sequence). This CDR3 has 14 residues. V shed 4 bases and J shed 7 bases, with 13 bases lying between them. CDR3 nucleotide sequence: TGTGCCAGCAGTTACTCTTCACGGGGTGAAAAACTGTTTTTT. Amino acid sequence: CASSYSSRGEKLFF.

The sample holds a few counts of this clone. The rearrangement joins TRBV13 to TRBJ2-7, with D possibly being TRBD2 (6 bases). Germline V gene sequence: CDR1 PRHDT, CDR2 FYEKMQ (reference sequence). CDR3 length equals 16 residues. The germline V and J ends were trimmed by 5 bases and 2 bases, with 19 bases remaining between them. The CDR3 DNA reads as TGTGCCAGCAGCCGCGGGGTGGCAGCGCCTACCTACGAGCAGTACTTC. Encoded protein: CASSRGVAAPTYEQYF.

The chain recombines TRBV7-2 with TRBJ1-1; D is possibly TRBD1 (6 bases). CDR1 and CDR2 from the germline V gene are SGHTA and FQGNSA. The CDR3 sequence is 15 residues long. The V and J ends lost 1 base and 0 bases respectively, with 9 bases between them. CDR3 protein: CASSLESGVNTEAFF. The CDR3 DNA reads as TGTGCCAGCAGCTTAGAGTCAGGGGTGAACACTGAAGCTTTCTTT.

This chain uses TRBV6-1 with TRBJ2-3; 8 positions agree with TRBD1. From germline, CDR1 is MNHNS and CDR2 SASEGT. This CDR3 is 13 amino acids long. The trim removed 5 bases at V and 5 bases at J, leaving 3 bases unmatched. CDR3 sequence: CASSRDRIDTQYF. The DNA of the CDR3 is TGTGCCAGCAGTCGGGACAGGATAGATACGCAGTATTTT.

The rearrangement uses TRBV19 and TRBJ2-6; no definite D call. Germline V CDR1 and CDR2: LNHDA, SQIVND (reference sequence). Trimming left V 8 bases short and J 0 bases short, with 8 bases between. This CDR3 region has 14 residues. DNA for the CDR3: TGTGCCAGTCTAGGCCTCTCTGGGGCCAACGTCCTGACTTTC. It translates to CASLGLSGANVLTF.

This chain uses TRBV7-9 with TRBJ1-2; 7 nucleotides agree with TRBD1. The CDR3 has 14 amino acids. The V segment lost 5 bases and the J segment 2 bases; nucleotides outside the gene matches: 5. The germline gives CDR1 SEHNR, CDR2 FQNEAQ (reference sequence). The CDR3 coding sequence is TGTGCCAGCAGCCCGGAGACAGGGAACTATGGCTACACCTTC. Residues: CASSPETGNYGYTF.

The V and J genes are TRBV5-6 and TRBJ2-1, with a tentative D call TRBD1 (5 bases). This CDR3 has 12 residues. V was clipped by 5 bases and J by 4 bases, with 7 bases between them. Germline assignment: CDR1 SGHDT and CDR2 YYEEEE. The CDR3 bases are TGTGCCAGCAGTAGGGGTTACAATGAGCAGTTCTTC. The encoded protein is CASSRGYNEQFF.